The 26 T cell receptor beta chains below come from one sample, sequenced in a study of beta chain features in type 1 diabetes. TCRB transcripts that were expressed got sequenced, as all of the isolated RNA had been reverse transcribed. Method: immunoSEQ multiplex PCR; TCRdb's copy keeps in-frame clones and lacks some. Of around 340,000 clones in the sample, roughly 8% are singletons; the top ten hold 0.44%. The sample was central memory CD4+ T cells from blood. The receptors come from a woman aged 18-35 years in good health.

This rearrangement joins TRBV4-3 to TRBJ2-1, with 7 bases that match TRBD2. The V gene end was trimmed by 1 base and the J gene end by 6 bases; junction bases not matched to a gene: 3. The CDR3 sequence is 14 residues long. Germline CDR1 and CDR2: LGHNA and YSLEER. The CDR3 DNA reads as TGCGCCAGCAGCCAAGGCCCGGGGGGCAATGAGCAGTTCTTC. Amino acids: CASSQGPGGNEQFF.

This sequence joins TRBV9 and TRBJ2-1; D may be TRBD1 (6 bases). This CDR3 is built from 16 residues. V was clipped by 4 bases and J by 1 base, with 15 bases between them. Germline loops: CDR1 SGDLS, CDR2 YYNGEE. This chain's CDR3 is CASSPQGRLSYNEQFF. CDR3 sequence (DNA): TGTGCCAGCAGCCCGCAGGGGAGATTGTCCTACAATGAGCAGTTCTTC.

The chain couples TRBV5-1 to TRBJ2-7, with D possibly TRBD1 on 5 matching bases. Germline V CDR1 and CDR2: SGHRS, YFSETQ. V was trimmed by 0 bases and J by 0 bases, leaving 10 bases between them. This CDR3 spans 15 amino acids. CDR3 DNA sequence: TGCGCCAGCAGCTTGGGGACACAGAGCTCCTACGAGCAGTACTTC. It codes for CASSLGTQSSYEQYF.

The chain joins TRBV4-3 to TRBJ2-7; the D gene is possibly TRBD2 (6 bases). The V and J ends lost 0 bases and 4 bases respectively, with 22 bases between them. Germline CDR1 is LGHNA and CDR2 is YSLEER. The CDR3 length is 18 residues. The chain's CDR3 is CASSQELVTGTRAYEQYF. The DNA of the CDR3 is TGCGCCAGCAGCCAAGAGCTTGTGACCGGGACTCGAGCATACGAGCAGTACTTC.

The genes are TRBV28 and TRBJ2-1; 10 bases are a match to TRBD2. Losses at the gene ends were 3 bases for V and 8 bases for J; bases not matched to a gene: 10. This CDR3 contains 16 residues. Germline CDR1 is MDHEN and CDR2 is SYDVKM. The chain's CDR3 is CASSFLGLAESHEQFF. The CDR3 nucleotides read TGTGCCAGCAGTTTCTTAGGACTAGCGGAGTCCCATGAGCAGTTCTTC.

Note on this clone: The junction shows a germline mismatch at one end, possibly a read error. The chain combines TRBV7-7 with TRBJ2-1, with a tentative D call TRBD1 (6 bases). Germline assignment: CDR1 SSHAT and CDR2 FNYEAQ (reference sequence). There are 15 residues in the CDR3. CDR3 in amino acids: CASSQGQISYNEQFF. In DNA form, the CDR3 reads TGTGCTAGCAGCCAAGGACAGATCTCCTACAATGAGCAGTTCTTC.

This clone was detected only a few times. The chain recombines TRBV6-6 with TRBJ1-1, with D hard to call. This CDR3 region has 14 residues. Germline V CDR1 and CDR2: MNHNY, SVGAGI (reference sequence). V lost 6 bases and J 1 base, leaving 12 bases between the germline ends. CDR3 sequence (DNA): TGTGCCAGCAGACACCTGAACACGAACACTGAAGCTTTCTTT. Protein: CASRHLNTNTEAFF.

The chain combines TRBV21-1 with TRBJ2-1. TRBV21-1 is a pseudogene segment. The CDR3 runs to 14 residues. The CDR3 region is CASVRDQLTNEQFF. Here the CDR3 DNA reads TGTGCCAGCGTCCGGGACCAATTAACCAATGAGCAGTTCTTC.

The J gene is TRBJ2-5, the V gene TRBV2; D is possibly TRBD2 (5 bases). The CDR3 runs to 12 residues. V gave up 7 bases and J gave up 5 bases, with 11 bases separating them. Germline CDR1 SNHLY, CDR2 FYNNEI. The CDR3: CASMRVGETQYF. Here the CDR3 DNA reads TGTGCCAGCATGAGGGTCGGGGAGACCCAGTACTTC.

This clone occurred a few times. The chain is built from TRBV9 and TRBJ1-2; the D is unclear. CDR1 and CDR2 (germline): SGDLS, YYNGEE. This CDR3 has 13 amino acids. V dropped 0 bases and J dropped 8 bases, with 11 bases sitting between them. In DNA, the CDR3 is TGTGCCAGCAGCGTAGGGGGAGGAGGCGGCTACACCTTC. Protein sequence: CASSVGGGGGYTF.

This clone was counted only a few times. V gene TRBV4-2 combines with J gene TRBJ2-7, with TRBD1 as a possible D gene (5 bases). CDR3 size: 15 residues. CDR1 is LGHNA and CDR2 is YNFKEQ in the germline V gene. V was shortened by 5 bases and J by 2 bases, with 16 bases between the two germline ends. The CDR3 nucleotides read TGTGCCAGCAGCTCACAGACAGATATACCCTACGAGCAGTACTTC. This translates into CASSSQTDIPYEQYF.

The genes are TRBV4-2 and TRBJ2-6; D gene unclear. Germline loops: CDR1 LGHNA, CDR2 YNFKEQ. Trimming shortened V by 1 base and J by 4 bases, and 11 bases separated the two germline ends. CDR3 length equals 16 residues. Written as DNA, the CDR3 is TGTGCCAGCAGCCAAGTGCAGATTGCCGGGGCCAACGTCCTGACTTTC. Translation: CASSQVQIAGANVLTF.

The chain joins TRBV28 to TRBJ2-1, with TRBD1 as a possible D gene (6 bases). The V and J ends lost 5 bases and 3 bases respectively, with 11 bases between them. CDR3 length: 14 amino acids. Germline lookup yields CDR1 MDHEN and CDR2 SYDVKM. The DNA for the CDR3 is TGTGCCAGCAGTGATAGGGGGAACTACAATGAGCAGTTCTTC. Protein: CASSDRGNYNEQFF.

As concerns this clone: In the same sample, other DNA sequences code for this CDR3. The chain couples TRBV7-2 to TRBJ2-6; a possible D gene is TRBD2 (6 bases). The V gene's germline CDR1 is SGHTA and CDR2 FQGNSA. V lost 0 bases and J lost 0, with 6 bases in between. The CDR3 has 16 residues. CDR3 sequence (DNA): TGTGCCAGCAGCTTAGCGGGAGGCTCTGGGGCCAACGTCCTGACTTTC. It translates to CASSLAGGSGANVLTF.

This clone was counted a few times. The chain recombines TRBV6-5 with TRBJ2-3; D gene unclear. Deletions cut 8 bases from V and 2 bases from J, with 11 bases between. Germline CDR1 is MNHEY and CDR2 is SVGAGI. The CDR3 has 13 residues. In nucleotides, the CDR3 is TGTGCCAGCCGACTTGAATTCACAGATACGCAGTATTTT. It translates to CASRLEFTDTQYF.

The sample holds a few counts of this clone. The chain recombines TRBV18 with TRBJ2-5; D is unclear. The CDR3 loop spans 13 amino acids. Germline CDR1 KGHSH, CDR2 LQKENI. V was trimmed by 6 bases and J by 5 bases, leaving 13 bases between them. The CDR3 nucleotides read TGTGCCAGCTCGCTTTCGGGTGGGGAGACCCAGTACTTC. Amino acids: CASSLSGGETQYF.

The V gene is TRBV5-4, the J gene TRBJ2-3; 9 positions agree with TRBD1. The CDR3 covers 16 residues. Germline CDR1 reads SGHNT; CDR2 reads YYREEE (reference sequence). V gave up 0 bases and J gave up 4 bases; unmatched junction bases: 6. This CDR3 is CASSLAGTGRADTQYF. The DNA for the CDR3 is TGTGCCAGCAGCTTGGCAGGGACAGGGCGAGCAGATACGCAGTATTTT.

This clone has a handful of counts. The gene calls are TRBV19 and TRBJ2-1; TRBD2 matches 7 bases. There are 16 residues in the CDR3. In germline, CDR1 is LNHDA, CDR2 SQIVND (reference sequence). Germline trimming cut 3 bases from V and 7 bases from J; bases unmatched to any gene: 12. CDR3 bases: TGTGCCAGTAGTATCATGGTGCCGGGAGGAAGGAATGAGCAGTTCTTC. It specifies CASSIMVPGGRNEQFF. The entire variable domain, with the rest obtained from reference TRBV19 and TRBJ2-1, is as follows: DGGITQSPKYLFRKEGQNVTLSCEQNLNHDAMYWYRQDPGQGLRLIYYSQIVNDFQKGDIAEGYSVSREKKESFPLTVTSAQKNPTAFYLCASSIMVPGGRNEQFFGPGTRLTVL.

This clone was counted between two and nine times. The chain couples TRBV9 to TRBJ2-5; no reliable D call. The CDR3 length is 14 residues. V was shortened by 3 bases and J by 0 bases, with 9 bases between the two germline ends. The germline gives CDR1 SGDLS, CDR2 YYNGEE. The CDR3 loop is CASSASGDQETQYF. The CDR3 DNA follows: TGTGCCAGCAGCGCGTCAGGAGACCAAGAGACCCAGTACTTC.

The V call is TRBV5-4, the J call TRBJ2-7; 7 bases match TRBD1. Germline CDR1 and CDR2: SGHNT and YYREEE (reference sequence). This CDR3 region has 14 residues. The V segment lost 3 bases and the J segment 1 base; nucleotides outside the gene matches: 4. The CDR3 DNA is TGTGCCAGCAGCTCCCCGACAGGGTCCTACGAGCAGTACTTC. Protein sequence: CASSSPTGSYEQYF.

This clone appeared a few times. Written as DNA, the CDR3 is TGTGCCAGCAGTGAAGACGGGACGTATTATTCACCCCTCCACTTT. Its translation is CASSEDGTYYSPLHF. The rearrangement uses TRBV2 and TRBJ1-6, with D possibly TRBD1 on 5 matching bases. Trimming stripped 1 base from V and 8 bases from J, with 12 bases between. CDR1 is SNHLY, CDR2 FYNNEI, per germline. This CDR3 spans 15 amino acids. Filled out from reference TRBV2 and TRBJ1-6, the complete variable domain reads EPEVTQTPSHQVTQMGQEVILRCVPISNHLYFYWYRQILGQKVEFLVSFYNNEISEKSEIFDDQFSVERPDGSNFTLKIRSTKLEDSAMYFCASSEDGTYYSPLHFGNGTRLTVT.

The sample holds many counts of this clone. This CDR3 is also generated by other DNA sequences in the sample. The rearrangement uses TRBV18 and TRBJ2-7; D remains unclear. With 3 bases removed from V and 5 bases from J, the gap between germline ends came to 8 bases. The CDR3 is 12 amino acids. The V gene's germline CDR1 is KGHSH and CDR2 LQKENI. The CDR3 DNA reads as TGTGCCAGCTCACCGAGGTTGGACGAGCAGTACTTC. It is translated as CASSPRLDEQYF.

This clone was counted only a few times. In nucleotides, the CDR3 is TGTGCCATCAGTGACCCAGGGGCTTCCCCCTACGAGCAGTACTTC. Its protein is CAISDPGASPYEQYF. J is TRBJ2-5 and V is TRBV10-3; tentative D call: TRBD1 (6 bases). The end of the DNA is better explained by TRBJ2-7, so the J call may be wrong. This CDR3 has 15 amino acids. The germline V gene encodes CDR1 ENHRY and CDR2 SYGVKD.

This clone was seen a few times. The genes are TRBV7-9 and TRBJ1-2; D gene unclear. The CDR3 has 14 amino acids. Trimming stripped 0 bases from V and 7 bases from J, with 12 bases between. Germline V gene lookup returns CDR1 SEHNR and CDR2 FQNEAQ (reference sequence). CDR3 sequence (DNA): TGTGCCAGCAGCTTAGCCGACATCAGCGGTGGCTACACCTTC. Encoded protein: CASSLADISGGYTF.

The chain carries TRBV11-3 and TRBJ2-7; D is unclear. V was pared by 5 bases and J by 2 bases, with 16 bases between. There are 15 residues in the CDR3. Germline CDR1 SGHNT, CDR2 YENEEA. Written as DNA, the CDR3 is TGTGCCAGCAGCCGTGGGATAGCCGAAACCTACGAGCAGTACTTC. Its translation: CASSRGIAETYEQYF. Drawing the rest from reference TRBV11-3 and TRBJ2-7, the complete variable domain is EAGVVQSPRYKIIEKKQPVAFWCNPISGHNTLYWYLQNLGQGPELLIRYENEEAVDDSQLPKDRFSAERLKGVDSTLKIQPAELGDSAVYLCASSRGIAETYEQYFGPGTRLTVT.

The chain combines TRBV4-2 with TRBJ2-1; 10 bases match TRBD2. The CDR3 contains 16 residues. V was clipped by 0 bases and J by 10 bases; unmatched bases: 9. Germline V gives CDR1 LGHNA, CDR2 YNFKEQ. The CDR3 DNA reads TGTGCCAGCAGCCAAGATCTGCTAGCGGGAGACTGGGAGCAGTTCTTC. As protein: CASSQDLLAGDWEQFF.